What follows are 8 T cell receptor beta chains derived from one specimen sequenced in a study of cytomegalovirus exposure and HLA in healthy donors (dated by TCRdb to about 2017). Receptor libraries were prepared by the immunoSEQ multiplex PCR assay. For the multiplex PCR, a mixture combining 60 forward primers for TCR Vbeta segments and 13 reverse primers for TCR Jbeta segments was used. Here the immuneACCESS table is served through TCRdb, limited to in-frame sequences with V and J called. Missing clones are a known gap in these copies; in checked studies unresolved V genes cover under half, and the rest lacks a known reason. This sample comprises 90,000 to 150,000 clones, around 77% of them detected only once. Of the sample, around 5.8% is held by the ten largest clones. The sequenced sample was PBMCs. Receptors were obtained from a young man in good health and CMV-seropositive.

This chain joins TRBV7-9 and TRBJ1-2; perhaps TRBD1 as D (6 bases). V lost 5 bases, J lost 3 bases, and 10 bases lay in between. The CDR3 loop spans 13 amino acids. Germline CDR1 reads SEHNR; CDR2 reads FQNEAQ (reference sequence). CDR3 sequence: CASSRGADYGYTF. The CDR3 DNA reads TGTGCCAGCAGCCGGGGGGCAGACTATGGCTACACCTTC.

The rearrangement links TRBV30 to TRBJ1-1; D remains ambiguous. This CDR3 has 13 amino acids. V was clipped by 0 bases and J by 0 bases, with 5 bases between them. In germline, CDR1 is GTSNPN, CDR2 SVGIG (reference sequence). CDR3 coding DNA: TGTGCCTGGAGTGTAAATATGAACACTGAAGCTTTCTTT. Encoded protein: CAWSVNMNTEAFF.

The chain has TRBV18 and TRBJ2-1; TRBD1 matches at 7 bases. Trimming cost V 5 bases and J 6 bases; bases outside gene matches: 10. The CDR3 is 15 amino acids. Per the germline V gene, CDR1 is KGHSH and CDR2 is LQKENI. The CDR3 loop is CASSGNRGAGNEQFF. The DNA of the CDR3 is TGTGCCAGCTCAGGAAACAGGGGTGCGGGCAATGAGCAGTTCTTC.

Points on this clone: The junction shows a germline mismatch at one end, possibly a read error. The chain carries TRBV7-8 and TRBJ1-2, with 7 bases fitting TRBD1. The V gene's germline CDR1 is SGHVS and CDR2 FQNEAQ. The CDR3 runs 14 residues. The CDR3 DNA reads as TGTGCCAGCAGCTCGTTAAAGGGGGCTGATGGCCACACCTTC. This codes for CASSSLKGADGHTF.

This clone was found once. The rearrangement uses TRBV6-1 and TRBJ2-5; D is possibly TRBD2 (6 bases). This CDR3 contains 15 residues. From germline, CDR1 is MNHNS and CDR2 SASEGT. With 6 bases removed from V and 3 bases from J, the gap between germline ends came to 17 bases. The CDR3 DNA reads TGTGCCAGCAGCCCAAAGGTCCTAGCGAAAGAGACCCAGTACTTC. Protein product: CASSPKVLAKETQYF.

The chain joins TRBV18 to TRBJ2-7; no clear D gene. This CDR3 contains 15 residues. Germline-derived CDR1 and CDR2 are KGHSH and LQKENI. Deletions cut 5 bases from V and 6 bases from J, with 20 bases between. The CDR3 loop reads CASSYQSGNHGEQYF. The CDR3 DNA sequence: TGTGCCAGCTCATACCAAAGTGGTAATCACGGCGAGCAGTACTTC.

The chain uses TRBV25-1 and TRBJ1-1, with 7 bases identical to TRBD1. This CDR3 has 14 amino acids. Germline values: CDR1 MGHDK, CDR2 SYGVNS. Trimming at V came to 6 bases and at J to 0 bases, leaving 4 bases not matched to a gene. Here the CDR3 DNA reads TGTGCCAGCAGACCCAGGGGGATGAACACTGAAGCTTTCTTT. This encodes CASRPRGMNTEAFF. Filled out from reference TRBV25-1 and TRBJ1-1, the complete variable domain reads EADIYQTPRYLVIGTGKKITLECSQTMGHDKMYWYQQDPGMELHLIHYSYGVNSTEKGDLSSESTVSRIRTEHFPLTLESARPSHTSQYLCASRPRGMNTEAFFGQGTRLTVV.

This clone was seen a few times. V and J are TRBV7-8 and TRBJ2-1, with 8 bases lining up with TRBD2. J was trimmed by 8 bases and V by 2 bases; bases with no gene match: 5. CDR3 length equals 14 residues. Germline CDR1 is SGHVS and CDR2 is FQNEAQ. The CDR3 bases are TGTGCCAGCAGCTTAAGGACTAGCTCCCATGAGCAGTTCTTC. This translates into CASSLRTSSHEQFF.